Described below is a single TCR beta chain sequence and its context. Its antigen is still unknown. The sample comes from a study of T cell responses to AZD1222 COVID-19 vaccine. Study observations and caveats: Seropositive AZD1222 recipients at baseline numbered only five or six.

V lost 5 bases and J lost 3, with 14 bases in between. The CDR3 contains 15 residues. The V gene's germline CDR1 is SGHTA and CDR2 FQGNSA. Here immunoSEQ multiplex PCR was the method, and the copy in TCRdb shows in-frame clones only, minus some. The repertoire holds 100,000 to 150,000 clones, with 80% to 90% as singletons. The material sequenced was peripheral blood, taken on day 0 of AZD1222 vaccination. The TCR was taken from an adult in good health. The gene calls are TRBV7-2 and TRBJ1-5; perhaps TRBD1 as D (6 bases). CDR3 loop: CASSRDRIDNQPQHF. The CDR3 DNA reads as TGTGCCAGCAGCCGCGACAGGATTGACAATCAGCCCCAGCATTTT.